This T cell receptor (beta chain) was identified during a study of response to subunit inactivated influenza vaccine. General study findings and limits: With each seasonal influenza vaccination, the authors suggested, few new T cells are recruited.

V was pared by 3 bases and J by 2 bases, with 12 bases between. There are 15 residues in the CDR3. The V gene's germline CDR1 is MNHEY and CDR2 SMNVEV (reference sequence). A word on this clonotype: Its target is unknown.

TCRdb re-derived calls from the RT-PCR reads in MiXCR, one entry per CDR3 protein. The repertoire holds 650,000 to 800,000 distinct CDR3 sequences, with more than 11% as singletons. This TCR was sampled from a man in his fifties who received an inactivated influenza vaccine. The specimen comprised PBMCs from blood, sampled roughly 2 weeks before vaccination. V gene TRBV27 combines with J gene TRBJ2-3; D tentatively reads TRBD1 or TRBD2 (6 bases each). The CDR3 loop is CASSFNGGPTDTQYF. CDR3 sequence (DNA): TGTGCCAGCAGTTTCAACGGGGGCCCCACAGATACGCAGTATTTT.